The next 28 T cell receptor beta chains were all read from a single sample in a study of shared clonotypes between healthy human individuals. The data were produced by immunoSEQ multiplex PCR, yet TCRdb's version contains in-frame clones alone and is incomplete. Altogether 550,000 to 600,000 clones are present, 95% to 98% being singletons, with the ten largest covering approximately 0.33%. CD45RO negativity and positive selection for CCR7 defined naive CD8 cells, a population that excluded terminally differentiated effector memory CD45RA+ cells. Source material: naive CD8+ T cells sorted from blood. Receptor source: a man aged 30-40 years in good health.

J is TRBJ2-3 and V is TRBV29-1; 9 nucleotides match TRBD2. This CDR3 region has 15 residues. From germline, CDR1 is SQVTM and CDR2 ANQGSEA. Trimming removed 8 bases from V and 5 bases from J; junction bases left unmatched: 14. The DNA for the CDR3 is TGCAGCCCTCTCCTGGGGCGGGAGGGCCGAGATACGCAGTATTTT. The encoded protein is CSPLLGREGRDTQYF.

The chain combines TRBV4-3 with TRBJ2-1; unclear D gene. The CDR3 loop spans 16 amino acids. CDR1 and CDR2 (germline): LGHNA, YSLEER. V lost 2 bases and J 3 bases, leaving 14 bases between the germline ends. DNA of the CDR3: TGCGCCAGCAGCCAAAGTATGCGCGAGAACTACAATGAGCAGTTCTTC. It codes for CASSQSMRENYNEQFF.

The CDR3 DNA is TGTGCCAGCAGCCAACGGGACAGACATGAGAGGTGGGATGGCTACACCTTC. Encoded protein: CASSQRDRHERWDGYTF. The chain couples TRBV7-9 to TRBJ1-2; TRBD1 aligns across 7 bases. V dropped 5 bases and J dropped 6; count of bases not matched to a gene: 18. CDR3 length equals 17 residues. Germline CDR1 SEHNR, CDR2 FQNEAQ (reference sequence).

The DNA of the CDR3 is TGTGCCTGGAGTGTCACTAACTATGGCTACACCTTC. It specifies CAWSVTNYGYTF. The V call is TRBV30, the J call TRBJ1-2; D remains unclear. This CDR3 has 12 residues. Trimming cost V 0 bases and J 0 bases, with 2 bases left between them. Germline V gene data show CDR1 as GTSNPN and CDR2 as SVGIG (reference sequence).

The rearrangement joins TRBV4-2 to TRBJ2-2, with a weak D call TRBD1 (5 bases). Trimming took off 2 bases at V and 4 bases at J, with 8 bases between the two ends. This CDR3 has 14 amino acids. The germline V gene encodes CDR1 LGHNA and CDR2 YNFKEQ. CDR3 sequence: CASSQHQGTGELFF. The CDR3 DNA follows: TGTGCCAGCAGCCAACATCAGGGCACCGGGGAGCTGTTTTTT.

In the case of this clone: This sample also contains other DNA sequences that code for the same CDR3. V usage is TRBV27 and J usage is TRBJ2-7, with D possibly matching TRBD2 (5 bases). Deletions cut 2 bases from V and 0 bases from J, with 8 bases between. CDR1 and CDR2 from the germline V gene are MNHEY and SMNVEV (reference sequence). The CDR3 consists of 14 residues. The CDR3 DNA reads TGTGCCAGCAGTTTAGCCGGGAACTCCTACGAGCAGTACTTC. Amino acid sequence: CASSLAGNSYEQYF.

The gene calls are TRBV7-9 and TRBJ1-2; 8 positions agree with TRBD1. The CDR3 consists of 15 residues. V lost 4 bases to trimming and J lost 7 bases; unmatched junction nucleotides: 11. Germline V gene lookup returns CDR1 SEHNR and CDR2 FQNEAQ (reference sequence). The CDR3 here is CASSSLAGGVFGYTF. The CDR3 DNA is TGTGCCAGCAGCTCCCTCGCAGGGGGCGTATTTGGCTACACCTTC.

The V gene is TRBV9, the J gene TRBJ2-1, with 8 bases identical to TRBD2. CDR3 length equals 14 residues. The V segment lost 4 bases and the J segment 5 bases; nucleotides outside the gene matches: 5. Germline V gives CDR1 SGDLS, CDR2 YYNGEE. This CDR3 is CASSRLALDNEQFF. The CDR3 DNA reads TGTGCCAGCAGCCGACTAGCGCTAGACAATGAGCAGTTCTTC.

The chain links TRBV27 to TRBJ2-7, with 8 bases aligning to TRBD1. This CDR3 contains 13 residues. The V and J ends lost 5 bases and 3 bases, in that order; junction bases with no gene match: 3. CDR1 and CDR2 (germline): MNHEY, SMNVEV (reference sequence). The CDR3, as DNA: TGTGCCAGCAGTCACAGGGGGATCTACGAGCAGTACTTC. Encoded protein: CASSHRGIYEQYF.

CDR3 region: CASSLYSRDEQFF. The CDR3, as DNA: TGTGCCAGCAGCCTATACTCGAGGGATGAGCAGTTCTTC. The chain recombines TRBV9 with TRBJ2-1, with D maybe TRBD2 (5 bases). The ends were cut back, 4 bases at V and 8 bases at J, with 13 bases in the middle. The germline gives CDR1 SGDLS, CDR2 YYNGEE. The CDR3 extends over 13 amino acids.

The rearrangement links TRBV5-1 to TRBJ2-5, with 10 bases lining up with TRBD2. Germline values: CDR1 SGHRS, CDR2 YFSETQ. The J segment lost 1 base and the V segment lost 0 bases, leaving 6 bases of the junction unmatched. This CDR3 region has 17 residues. The CDR3 is CASSLGTSGIRQETQYF. CDR3 DNA: TGCGCCAGCAGCTTGGGGACTAGCGGTATCCGCCAAGAGACCCAGTACTTC.

Worth noting for this clone: An end of the junction does not agree with germline; a read error may underlie this. This rearrangement joins TRBV4-1 to TRBJ1-4, with D possibly being TRBD1 (5 bases). CDR3 length: 14 residues. Germline CDR1 reads MGHRA; CDR2 reads YSYEKL. CDR3 sequence reads: CASSQAGTSEKLFF. The CDR3 DNA reads TGCGCCAGCAGCCAAGCCGGGACTAGTGAAAAACTGTTTTTT.

This chain connects TRBV30 to TRBJ2-3; D is undetermined. V dropped 3 bases and J dropped 2 bases, with 18 bases sitting between them. The CDR3 contains 16 residues. The germline V gene encodes CDR1 GTSNPN and CDR2 SVGIG (reference sequence). DNA of the CDR3: TGTGCCTGGAGCGCTAAAGTTACTTTACACACAGATACGCAGTATTTT. It translates to CAWSAKVTLHTDTQYF. The complete variable domain, with remaining parts taken from reference TRBV30 and TRBJ2-3, reads SQTIHQWPATLVQPVGSPLSLECTVEGTSNPNLYWYRQAAGRGLQLLFYSVGIGQISSEVPQNLSASRPQDRQFILSSKKLLLSDSGFYLCAWSAKVTLHTDTQYFGPGTRLTVL.

The chain recombines TRBV5-1 with TRBJ2-2, with 8 bases lining up with TRBD2. Per germline, CDR1 SGHRS and CDR2 YFSETQ. CDR3 size: 15 residues. With V trimmed by 4 bases and J by 7 bases, 9 bases remained unmatched. CDR3 amino acids: CASSKSGSFVGELFF. CDR3 DNA: TGCGCCAGCAGCAAAAGCGGGAGCTTCGTCGGGGAGCTGTTTTTT.

V gene TRBV7-8 combines with J gene TRBJ1-5; 8 nucleotides align to TRBD1. V trimming: 5 bases; J trimming: 4 bases; junction bases outside the gene matches: 7. Germline V gene data show CDR1 as SGHVS and CDR2 as FQNEAQ. The CDR3 consists of 15 residues. The CDR3 DNA reads as TGTGCCAGCAGCCCAGGGGGCACTAGTAATCAGCCCCAGCATTTT. It translates to CASSPGGTSNQPQHF. The full variable domain, completed using reference TRBV7-8 and TRBJ1-5, is GAGVSQSPRYKVAKRGQDVALRCDPISGHVSLFWYQQALGQGPEFLTYFQNEAQLDKSGLPSDRFFAERPEGSVSTLKIQRTQQEDSAVYLCASSPGGTSNQPQHFGDGTRLSIL.

The chain is built from TRBV5-4 and TRBJ2-7; TRBD2 might be the D (5 bases). CDR1 and CDR2 (germline): SGHNT, YYREEE (reference sequence). The CDR3 covers 14 residues. V lost 2 bases to trimming and J lost 0 bases, with 9 bases between them. CDR3: CASSFEGLSYEQYF. The DNA of the CDR3 is TGTGCCAGCAGCTTTGAAGGACTCTCCTACGAGCAGTACTTC.

The chain links TRBV9 to TRBJ2-1; D is unclear. V dropped 6 bases and J dropped 2 bases, with 3 bases sitting between them. CDR3 length equals 11 residues. Germline CDR1 is SGDLS and CDR2 is YYNGEE. CDR3 coding DNA: TGTGCCAGCATGACCTACAATGAGCAGTTCTTC. It is translated as CASMTYNEQFF. The variable domain in full, completed from reference TRBV9 and TRBJ2-1, reads DSGVTQTPKHLITATGQRVTLRCSPRSGDLSVYWYQQSLDQGLQFLIQYYNGEERAKGNILERFSAQQFPDLHSELNLSSLELGDSALYFCASMTYNEQFFGPGTRLTVL.

The chain combines TRBV27 with TRBJ2-6; D is undetermined. V was shortened by 4 bases and J by 0 bases, with 4 bases between the two germline ends. The V gene's germline CDR1 is MNHEY and CDR2 SMNVEV (reference sequence). The length of the CDR3 is 14 residues. CDR3 in DNA: TGTGCCAGCAGTTACACCTCTGGGGCCAACGTCCTGACTTTC. It codes for CASSYTSGANVLTF.

Written as DNA, the CDR3 is TGTGCCAGCAGCACGGGACGGATGAACACTGAAGCTTTCTTT. Its protein is CASSTGRMNTEAFF. V gene TRBV7-9 combines with J gene TRBJ1-1; a weak D match, TRBD1 (5 bases). The CDR3 consists of 14 residues. V lost 5 bases and J lost 0, with 10 bases in between. CDR1 and CDR2 from the germline V gene are SEHNR and FQNEAQ (reference sequence). Full variable domain (remainder filled in from reference TRBV7-9 and TRBJ1-1): DTGVSQNPRHKITKRGQNVTFRCDPISEHNRLYWYRQTLGQGPEFLTYFQNEAQLEKSRLLSDRFSAERPKGSFSTLEIQRTEQGDSAMYLCASSTGRMNTEAFFGQGTRLTVV.

This clone was recorded once. This chain uses TRBV7-2 with TRBJ2-7, with 9 nucleotides matching TRBD2. The junction had 10 bases not matched to a gene; V was cut back by 5 bases and J by 5 bases. Per the germline V gene, CDR1 is SGHTA and CDR2 is FQGNSA. This CDR3 region has 15 residues. CDR3 sequence reads: CASSLPTSGSNEQYF. In nucleotides, the CDR3 is TGTGCCAGCAGCCTGCCGACTAGCGGAAGTAACGAGCAGTACTTC.

V gene TRBV10-3 combines with J gene TRBJ2-7; D possibly uses TRBD1 or TRBD2 (5 bases each). The CDR3 spans 14 residues. Germline-derived CDR1 and CDR2 are ENHRY and SYGVKD. The V end was cut by 3 bases, the J end by 7 bases, with 16 bases between. CDR3 amino acids: CAISDAGTVYEQYF. The CDR3 bases are TGTGCCATCAGTGACGCCGGGACCGTCTATGAGCAGTACTTC.

The rearrangement joins TRBV27 to TRBJ2-5; maybe TRBD2 (5 bases). V gave up 6 bases and J gave up 1 base, with 9 bases separating them. The CDR3 contains 13 residues. Germline V gene lookup returns CDR1 MNHEY and CDR2 SMNVEV (reference sequence). CDR3 nucleotides: TGTGCCAGCAGAAGCGGTCTCCAAGAGACCCAGTACTTC. It translates to CASRSGLQETQYF.

This chain joins TRBV7-9 and TRBJ2-1, with D perhaps matching TRBD2 (7 bases). The CDR3 covers 12 residues. Germline lookup yields CDR1 SEHNR and CDR2 FQNEAQ (reference sequence). Trimming pared 8 bases from V and 8 bases from J, leaving 13 bases between. In DNA form, the CDR3 reads TGTGCCAGCGGGGGGGGCCCCCATGAGCAGTTCTTC. Its protein is CASGGGPHEQFF.

Turning to this clone: The sample carries other DNA sequences with the same CDR3. The rearrangement uses TRBV4-3 and TRBJ2-7, with TRBD1 matching over 10 bases. Germline CDR1 LGHNA, CDR2 YSLEER. This CDR3 contains 15 residues. V lost 1 base, J lost 0 bases, and 0 bases stayed unmatched. CDR3 nucleotide sequence: TGCGCCAGCAGCCAAGGGACAGGGGGCTCCTACGAGCAGTACTTC. This gives the protein CASSQGTGGSYEQYF.

The chain is built from TRBV13 and TRBJ2-3; no definite D call. The V end was cut by 10 bases, the J end by 0 bases, with 8 bases between. The CDR3 spans 12 residues. Germline lookup yields CDR1 PRHDT and CDR2 FYEKMQ (reference sequence). CDR3 DNA: TGTGCCACAACTTCTAGCACAGATACGCAGTATTTT. It encodes CATTSSTDTQYF.

Concerning this clone itself: Other DNA variants within this sample encode the same CDR3. The rearrangement links TRBV27 to TRBJ2-7; D is unresolved. CDR1 and CDR2 from the germline V gene are MNHEY and SMNVEV (reference sequence). V lost 5 bases and J 0 bases, leaving 5 bases between the germline ends. The length of the CDR3 is 12 residues. CDR3 sequence: CASSGSSYEQYF. The CDR3 DNA sequence: TGTGCCAGCAGTGGGTCCTCCTACGAGCAGTACTTC.

The V call is TRBV11-1, the J call TRBJ1-2, with D unclear. The V end was cut by 8 bases, the J end by 13 bases, with 23 bases between. Germline-derived CDR1 and CDR2 are SGHAT and FQDESV (reference sequence). This CDR3 is 13 amino acids long. This CDR3 is CASSPENESWLTF. The CDR3 bases are TGTGCCAGCTCACCAGAAAACGAGAGTTGGCTCACCTTC.

This chain uses TRBV29-1 with TRBJ2-5, with no clear D. This CDR3 has 13 residues. Germline CDR1 SQVTM, CDR2 ANQGSEA. Trimming cost V 4 bases and J 1 base, with 10 bases left between them. The CDR3 DNA reads TGCAGCGTTGTTCCAGTAACCCAAGAGACCCAGTACTTC. Translating it yields CSVVPVTQETQYF.